This is a list of T cell receptor beta chains from one sample in a study of T cell responses to AZD1222 COVID-19 vaccine. Assay: immunoSEQ multiplex PCR; the TCRdb copy retains only in-frame clones and omits some. This sample has approximately 170,000 clones, with around 89% found just once. This sample comprised peripheral blood, obtained on day 0 of AZD1222 vaccination. The receptor source for this set is an adult in good health. CDR3s include the opening cysteine and the closing phenylalanine or tryptophan. The order of the fields is clone size, J gene, D gene, V gene, CDR3 protein, CDR3 DNA. A D gene is named only where the DNA matches it firmly. Where a row states a size, it is once, few, many or the class of an expanded clone; other rows omit it.

>once|TRBJ1-2|NA|TRBV6-5
CASMVPSRGGRYTF
TGTGCCAGCATGGTTCCGTCCAGGGGCGGGCGCTACACCTTC
>NA|TRBJ2-1|NA|TRBV12-3/TRBV12-4
CASSLSRNEQFF
TGTGCCAGCAGCCTTAGCCGCAATGAGCAGTTCTTC
>NA|TRBJ1-4|NA|TRBV9
CASSVGQGNEKLFF
TGTGCCAGCAGCGTAGGGCAGGGGAATGAAAAACTGTTTTTT
>NA|TRBJ2-7|NA|TRBV4-3
CASSQTRGPYEQYF
TGCGCCAGCAGCCAGACCAGAGGGCCCTACGAGCAGTACTTC
>NA|TRBJ2-7|NA|TRBV11-3
CASSLNGLGEPFSYEQYF
TGTGCCAGCAGCTTAAATGGACTCGGGGAACCCTTCTCCTACGAGCAGTACTTC
>NA|TRBJ2-1|NA|TRBV6-5
CASSSDSNEQFF
TGTGCCAGCAGTTCCGACAGCAATGAGCAGTTCTTC
>NA|TRBJ1-1|NA|TRBV2
CASQRVEGRTEAFF
TGTGCCAGTCAAAGAGTGGAGGGGAGGACTGAAGCTTTCTTT
>NA|TRBJ1-5|NA|TRBV4-2
CASSQEGKGQPQHF
TGTGCCAGCAGCCAAGAGGGGAAGGGTCAGCCCCAGCATTTT
>NA|TRBJ1-3|NA|TRBV29-1
CSVRHPSGNTIYF
TGCAGCGTCAGACACCCCTCTGGAAACACCATATATTTT
>NA|TRBJ2-7|NA|TRBV6-2/TRBV6-3
CASSYGAGTYEQYF
TGTGCCAGCAGTTACGGGGCCGGGACCTACGAGCAGTACTTC
>NA|TRBJ2-6|TRBD1|TRBV7-2
CASSLRTGGSAGANVLTF
TGTGCCAGCAGCTTAAGGACAGGGGGGAGCGCTGGGGCCAACGTCCTGACTTTC
>NA|TRBJ2-5|NA|TRBV12-5
CASGSLDSQETQYF
TGTGCTAGTGGTTCACTAGACAGCCAAGAGACCCAGTACTTC
>NA|TRBJ2-5|NA|TRBV7-2
CASSLARVTETQYF
TGTGCCAGCAGCTTAGCCCGGGTCACGGAGACCCAGTACTTC
>NA|TRBJ1-6|NA|TRBV10-3
CAISESGRATAPLHF
TGTGCCATCAGTGAGTCGGGGCGGGCGACGGCACCCCTCCACTTT
>NA|TRBJ2-1|NA|TRBV3-1/TRBV3-2
CASSQDGGPYEQFF
TGTGCCAGCAGCCAAGATGGAGGGCCCTACGAGCAGTTCTTC
>NA|TRBJ2-2|TRBD1|TRBV10-2
CASSAGGRELFF
TGCGCCAGCAGTGCAGGGGGCCGGGAGCTGTTTTTT
>once|TRBJ1-2|NA|TRBV4-3
CASSQKTGRTNYGYTF
TGCGCCAGCAGCCAAAAAACAGGGAGGACGAACTATGGCTACACCTTC
>NA|TRBJ1-2|TRBD1|TRBV9
CASSEDTGVWNGYTF
TGTGCCAGCAGCGAAGATACAGGGGTATGGAATGGCTACACCTTC
>NA|TRBJ1-2|NA|TRBV27
CASSLSRGVPNYGYTF
TGTGCCAGCAGTTTATCGAGAGGGGTCCCGAACTATGGCTACACCTTC
>NA|TRBJ1-5|NA|TRBV12-3/TRBV12-4
CASTPGEGQPQHF
TGTGCCAGCACGCCAGGGGAAGGGCAGCCCCAGCATTTT
>NA|TRBJ2-3|NA|TRBV9
CASSNGGRTDTQYF
TGTGCCAGCAGCAATGGGGGGCGAACAGATACGCAGTATTTT
>NA|TRBJ1-4|NA|TRBV6-6
CASSSHATNEKLFF
TGTGCCAGCAGTTCACACGCAACTAATGAAAAACTGTTTTTT
>NA|TRBJ1-2|NA|TRBV5-8
CASSLGGSALVGYTF
TGTGCCAGCAGCTTGGGGGGGTCCGCTTTGGTAGGCTACACCTTC
>NA|TRBJ2-3|TRBD1|TRBV6-1
CASSEGQPLASTDTQYF
TGTGCCAGCAGTGAGGGACAGCCCCTCGCTAGCACAGATACGCAGTATTTT
>NA|TRBJ1-6|TRBD1|TRBV4-2
CASSQGQGASYNSPLHF
TGTGCCAGCAGCCAAGGCCAGGGGGCATCCTATAATTCACCCCTCCACTTT
>NA|TRBJ1-6|NA|TRBV7-3
CASSLTGRNSPLHF
TGTGCCAGCAGCTTAACGGGCAGGAATTCACCCCTCCACTTT
>NA|TRBJ2-2|NA|TRBV5-1
CASSFGTGELFF
TGCGCCAGCAGCTTCGGTACCGGGGAGCTGTTTTTT